The TCR beta chain described here comes from a study of yellow fever vaccine responses in identical twins. Study observations and caveats: Each twin's T cell response to the vaccine was reported to look partly convergent and partly personalized.

Using its own MiXCR run on the RT-PCR reads, TCRdb lists one record per CDR3 protein. The table lists 6,000 to 9,000 distinct CDR3 sequences, about 82% of them singletons. The germline gives CDR1 LGHNA, CDR2 YNFKEQ. The CDR3 sequence is 14 residues long. With 5 bases removed from V and 2 bases from J, the gap between germline ends came to 11 bases. In regard to this clonotype: As yet, its antigen is unknown.

The sample consisted of T cells from blood (PBMCs), unsorted or a sorted subset (not recorded which), taken before or after yellow fever vaccination (not recorded which). V usage is TRBV4-2 and J usage is TRBJ2-3, with D maybe TRBD1 (6 bases). This TCR was recovered from a young woman who received the yellow fever vaccine. CDR3 loop: CASSIRGATDTQYF. The CDR3 DNA reads TGTGCCAGCAGCATCAGGGGAGCCACAGATACGCAGTATTTT.